A selection of T cell receptor beta chains follows, all from one sample in a study of T-cell memory formation after mild COVID-19. TCRdb passed the 5' RACE reads through MiXCR, listing each CDR3 protein once. The sample carries 35,000 to 50,000 distinct CDR3 sequences, 8% to 10% recorded once. Input material: PBMCs or a T cell subset sorted from them (not recorded which). The source of these receptors is an adult woman who had mild COVID-19 (a few samples of this study predate the infection). Cell type and time point are not known. Both conserved end residues are part of each CDR3. Each record gives: clone size, V gene, J gene, D gene, CDR3 protein, CDR3 DNA. A D gene is named only where the DNA matches it firmly. Clone size appears in some rows only: once, few, many, or a class for an expanded clone.

clone_size: few
v_call: TRBV7-2
j_call: TRBJ2-5
d_call: TRBD2
cdr3_aa: CASSWIAGEAETQYF
cdr3_nt: TGTGCCAGCAGCTGGATAGCGGGAGAAGCAGAGACCCAGTACTTC

clone_size: -
v_call: TRBV27
j_call: TRBJ1-1
d_call: -
cdr3_aa: CASSRAGNTEAFF
cdr3_nt: TGTGCCAGCAGCAGGGCGGGGAACACTGAAGCTTTCTTT

clone_size: few
v_call: TRBV7-3
j_call: TRBJ2-7
d_call: TRBD2
cdr3_aa: CASSRGRGDEQYF
cdr3_nt: TGTGCCAGCAGCAGGGGTCGGGGGGACGAGCAGTACTTC

clone_size: -
v_call: TRBV4-2
j_call: TRBJ1-4
d_call: -
cdr3_aa: CASRPQGGSEKLFF
cdr3_nt: TGTGCCAGCAGACCACAGGGAGGTAGTGAAAAACTGTTTTTT

clone_size: -
v_call: TRBV4-1
j_call: TRBJ2-7
d_call: -
cdr3_aa: CASSQDGRYGSYEQYF
cdr3_nt: TGCGCCAGCAGCCAAGACGGTCGATACGGGAGTTACGAGCAGTACTTC

clone_size: many
v_call: TRBV10-3
j_call: TRBJ2-5
d_call: -
cdr3_aa: CATGHFRRGRETQYF
cdr3_nt: TGTGCCACCGGCCATTTCAGAAGGGGACGCGAGACCCAGTACTTC

clone_size: -
v_call: TRBV6-6
j_call: TRBJ2-1
d_call: -
cdr3_aa: CASSSGDSEQFF
cdr3_nt: TGTGCCAGCAGTTCAGGGGACTCCGAGCAGTTCTTC

clone_size: few
v_call: TRBV6-5
j_call: TRBJ1-4
d_call: -
cdr3_aa: CASSYSRTGSGEKLFF
cdr3_nt: TGTGCCAGCAGTTACTCGAGAACTGGGAGTGGAGAAAAACTGTTTTTT

clone_size: -
v_call: TRBV6-5
j_call: TRBJ2-1
d_call: TRBD2
cdr3_aa: CATRVGGGTYNEQFF
cdr3_nt: TGTGCCACCCGGGTTGGCGGGGGTACCTACAATGAGCAGTTCTTC

clone_size: many
v_call: TRBV5-1
j_call: TRBJ1-5
d_call: TRBD1
cdr3_aa: CASSWDRQNQPQHF
cdr3_nt: TGCGCCAGCAGCTGGGACAGACAGAATCAGCCCCAGCATTTT

clone_size: many
v_call: TRBV6-6
j_call: TRBJ2-1
d_call: -
cdr3_aa: CASSPRESNEQFF
cdr3_nt: TGTGCCAGCAGTCCCCGGGAATCCAATGAGCAGTTCTTC

clone_size: few
v_call: TRBV20-1
j_call: TRBJ2-5
d_call: TRBD2
cdr3_aa: CSARGLAGVSETQYF
cdr3_nt: TGCAGTGCTAGGGGACTAGCGGGAGTCTCGGAGACCCAGTACTTC

clone_size: -
v_call: TRBV19
j_call: TRBJ1-1
d_call: -
cdr3_aa: CASSILSRVTEAFF
cdr3_nt: TGTGCCAGTAGTATTCTTAGCAGGGTAACTGAAGCTTTCTTT

clone_size: -
v_call: TRBV19
j_call: TRBJ1-2
d_call: -
cdr3_aa: CASSILPGRGVSGYTF
cdr3_nt: TGTGCCAGTAGTATACTACCGGGACGTGGGGTAAGCGGCTACACCTTC

clone_size: few
v_call: TRBV7-3
j_call: TRBJ2-7
d_call: -
cdr3_aa: CASSLDTSYEQYF
cdr3_nt: TGTGCCAGCAGCTTGGATACCTCCTACGAGCAGTACTTC

clone_size: many
v_call: TRBV7-3
j_call: TRBJ1-6
d_call: -
cdr3_aa: CASSRTQGRASPLHF
cdr3_nt: TGTGCCAGCAGCCGGACGCAGGGTAGGGCTTCACCCCTCCACTTT

clone_size: -
v_call: TRBV3-1
j_call: TRBJ1-6
d_call: -
cdr3_aa: CASRMGNNNSPLHF
cdr3_nt: TGTGCCAGTAGAATGGGCAATAATAATTCACCCCTCCACTTT

clone_size: few
v_call: TRBV11-2
j_call: TRBJ2-7
d_call: TRBD2
cdr3_aa: CASSLVTSGPSYEQYF
cdr3_nt: TGTGCCAGCAGCTTAGTGACTAGCGGGCCCTCCTACGAGCAGTACTTC

clone_size: many
v_call: TRBV10-3
j_call: TRBJ2-1
d_call: TRBD2
cdr3_aa: CAISPGLAGGHNEQFF
cdr3_nt: TGTGCCATCAGCCCCGGACTAGCGGGGGGCCACAATGAGCAGTTCTTC

clone_size: -
v_call: TRBV15
j_call: TRBJ1-1
d_call: -
cdr3_aa: CATSRDLMWDTEAFF
cdr3_nt: TGTGCCACCAGCAGAGATTTAATGTGGGACACTGAAGCTTTCTTT

clone_size: many
v_call: TRBV20-1
j_call: TRBJ2-4
d_call: -
cdr3_aa: CSASGREAENIQYF
cdr3_nt: TGCAGTGCTAGTGGCCGTGAGGCGGAAAACATTCAGTACTTC

clone_size: medium-sized
v_call: TRBV6-2/TRBV6-3
j_call: TRBJ2-2
d_call: TRBD1
cdr3_aa: CASSYPTGGSTGELFF
cdr3_nt: TGTGCCAGCAGTTACCCGACAGGGGGATCGACCGGGGAGCTGTTTTTT

clone_size: few
v_call: TRBV12-3/TRBV12-4
j_call: TRBJ1-5
d_call: -
cdr3_aa: CASSFGVGDQPQHF
cdr3_nt: TGTGCCAGCAGTTTCGGGGTGGGGGATCAGCCCCAGCATTTT

clone_size: -
v_call: TRBV6-5
j_call: TRBJ1-1
d_call: TRBD1
cdr3_aa: CASRNRGGSEAFF
cdr3_nt: TGTGCCAGCAGAAACAGGGGGGGGTCTGAAGCTTTCTTT

clone_size: -
v_call: TRBV21-1
j_call: TRBJ2-1
d_call: -
cdr3_aa: CASSLGRTGHNEQFF
cdr3_nt: TGTGCCAGCAGCCTAGGCCGGACAGGACACAATGAGCAGTTCTTC

clone_size: few
v_call: TRBV4-1
j_call: TRBJ2-7
d_call: -
cdr3_aa: CASSPSPRGYEQYF
cdr3_nt: TGCGCCAGCAGCCCCAGCCCGCGGGGCTACGAGCAGTACTTC

clone_size: -
v_call: TRBV7-9
j_call: TRBJ2-7
d_call: TRBD1
cdr3_aa: CASSSGQGREQYF
cdr3_nt: TGTGCCAGCAGCAGCGGACAGGGTCGTGAGCAGTACTTC

clone_size: many
v_call: TRBV11-2
j_call: TRBJ2-3
d_call: -
cdr3_aa: CASSFLAAGDTQYF
cdr3_nt: TGTGCCAGCAGCTTTTTAGCGGCGGGGGATACGCAGTATTTT

clone_size: many
v_call: TRBV3-1
j_call: TRBJ2-2
d_call: TRBD2
cdr3_aa: CASSRTSGVANTGELFF
cdr3_nt: TGTGCCAGCAGCCGTACTAGCGGGGTTGCGAACACCGGGGAGCTGTTTTTT

clone_size: few
v_call: TRBV6-2/TRBV6-3
j_call: TRBJ2-1
d_call: -
cdr3_aa: CASSFQQAGLGNEQFF
cdr3_nt: TGTGCCAGCAGTTTCCAGCAGGCGGGCCTAGGAAATGAGCAGTTCTTC

clone_size: -
v_call: TRBV25-1
j_call: TRBJ1-4
d_call: -
cdr3_aa: CASSEPGQGGEKLFF
cdr3_nt: TGTGCCAGCAGTGAACCCGGTCAGGGCGGCGAAAAACTGTTTTTT

clone_size: many
v_call: TRBV5-4
j_call: TRBJ2-1
d_call: -
cdr3_aa: CASSLYLLGTDEQFF
cdr3_nt: TGTGCCAGCAGCTTGTATTTACTAGGGACCGATGAGCAGTTCTTC

clone_size: many
v_call: TRBV15
j_call: TRBJ2-3
d_call: TRBD1
cdr3_aa: CATSRSGTGTDTQYF
cdr3_nt: TGTGCCACCAGCCGTTCGGGGACAGGGACAGATACGCAGTATTTT

clone_size: many
v_call: TRBV5-1
j_call: TRBJ2-7
d_call: TRBD2
cdr3_aa: CASSLVTAGVSEQYF
cdr3_nt: TGCGCCAGCAGCTTGGTTACAGCGGGAGTATCCGAGCAGTACTTC

clone_size: -
v_call: TRBV20-1
j_call: TRBJ2-7
d_call: TRBD2
cdr3_aa: CSAVPVAGLSYEQYF
cdr3_nt: TGCAGTGCGGTCCCCGTAGCGGGGCTCTCCTACGAGCAGTACTTC

clone_size: few
v_call: TRBV7-3
j_call: TRBJ2-1
d_call: -
cdr3_aa: CASSLRYGEQFF
cdr3_nt: TGTGCCAGCAGCTTAAGGTACGGAGAGCAGTTCTTC

clone_size: -
v_call: TRBV11-2
j_call: TRBJ1-4
d_call: TRBD1
cdr3_aa: CASRLLGGGNEKLFF
cdr3_nt: TGTGCCAGCCGCCTTTTAGGGGGCGGGAATGAAAAACTGTTTTTT